This entry lists 31 T cell receptor beta chains sequenced from one sample in a study of T-cell memory formation after mild COVID-19. TCRdb used MiXCR to reprocess the 5' RACE reads, holding one entry per CDR3 protein. Among over 400,000 distinct CDR3 sequences, more than 20% were seen once, and the ten largest hold around 13%. Sequenced input: PBMCs or a T cell subset sorted from them (not recorded which). The source of these receptors is an adult woman who had mild COVID-19 (a few samples of this study predate the infection). Cell type and time point are not known.

This rearrangement joins TRBV2 to TRBJ2-3; D is perhaps TRBD1 or TRBD2 (6 bases each). Trimming took 3 bases from V and 2 from J, leaving 12 bases between them. In germline, CDR1 is SNHLY, CDR2 FYNNEI. This CDR3 comprises 15 residues. This CDR3 is CASSESGADTDTQYF. CDR3 nucleotide sequence: TGTGCCAGCAGTGAGTCGGGGGCCGACACAGATACGCAGTATTTT. Looking up the rest from reference TRBV2 and TRBJ2-3 gives the full variable domain: EPEVTQTPSHQVTQMGQEVILRCVPISNHLYFYWYRQILGQKVEFLVSFYNNEISEKSEIFDDQFSVERPDGSNFTLKIRSTKLEDSAMYFCASSESGADTDTQYFGPGTRLTVL.

The table lists this clonotype with a count of one. The chain has TRBV6-6 and TRBJ1-3, with D unclear. Looked up from germline, CDR1 is MNHNY and CDR2 is SVGAGI (reference sequence). V shed 8 bases and J shed 0 bases, with 11 bases lying between them. The CDR3 covers 14 residues. The CDR3 DNA reads as TGTGCCAGCCACGAGGGTCCCTCTGGAAACACCATATATTTT. It is translated as CASHEGPSGNTIYF.

The chain uses TRBV29-1 and TRBJ2-7; D remains unclear. CDR1 and CDR2 from the germline V gene are SQVTM and ANQGSEA. The CDR3 sequence is 13 residues long. V was pared by 5 bases and J by 1 base, with 12 bases between. The chain's CDR3 is CSVQLPGSYEQYF. CDR3 DNA: TGCAGCGTTCAGCTCCCTGGATCCTACGAGCAGTACTTC.

This clonotype came up a few times. One end of the junction fails to match germline, which may point to a read error. This chain links TRBV5-6 with TRBJ1-1; the D is unclear. Germline V gene lookup returns CDR1 SGHDT and CDR2 YYEEEE. The CDR3 consists of 12 residues. The CDR3 here is CASRLAGSEAFF. CDR3 DNA sequence: TGTGCCAGCAGATTGGCAGGATCTGAAGCTTTCTTT.

Concerning this clonotype itself: The junction departs from the called germline gene at one end, perhaps through a read error. The chain joins TRBV20-1 to TRBJ1-2, with TRBD1 identical over 9 bases. The germline V gene encodes CDR1 DFQATT and CDR2 SNEGSKA (reference sequence). There are 15 residues in the CDR3. CDR3 loop: CSARTGQGLSYGYTF. As DNA, the CDR3 is TGCAGCGCTAGAACTGGACAGGGGTTGAGCTATGGCTACACCTTC.

This chain connects TRBV12-3 or TRBV12-4 to TRBJ2-7; D possibly matches TRBD1 or TRBD2 (5 bases each). V was pared by 3 bases and J by 0 bases, with 12 bases between. The CDR3 covers 15 residues. Here the CDR3 DNA reads TGTGCCAGCAGTTTGGATAGCGACAGCTCCTACGAGCAGTACTTC. Translated: CASSLDSDSSYEQYF.

The sample holds a few counts of this clonotype. The chain combines TRBV24-1 with TRBJ2-3; D perhaps matches TRBD2 (6 bases). Between the trimmed V and J ends, which lost 4 bases and 7 bases, there was a span of 20 bases. This CDR3 contains 16 residues. Germline V CDR1 and CDR2: KGHDR, SFDVKD. The CDR3 loop reads CATSDPPGGLGNTQYF. The CDR3 nucleotides read TGTGCCACCAGTGACCCTCCTGGAGGGCTAGGAAATACGCAGTATTTT.

The chain combines TRBV19 with TRBJ2-2, with D perhaps TRBD2 (6 bases). The V and J ends lost 5 bases and 9 bases respectively, with 13 bases between them. There are 13 residues in the CDR3. The germline V gene has CDR1 LNHDA and CDR2 SQIVND (reference sequence). The DNA for the CDR3 is TGTGCCAGTAGTTCCGGGGACTTCAGGGAGCTGTTTTTT. Protein sequence: CASSSGDFRELFF.

This clonotype was observed a few times. V is TRBV7-8 and J is TRBJ1-4, with D hard to call. In germline, CDR1 is SGHVS, CDR2 FQNEAQ. The length of the CDR3 is 14 residues. Deletions cut 3 bases from V and 7 bases from J, with 12 bases between. For the CDR3, the DNA is TGTGCCAGCAGCTTTAGGGTTAGCGGTGAAAAACTGTTTTTT. It specifies CASSFRVSGEKLFF.

J is TRBJ2-5 and V is TRBV5-1; TRBD1 might be the D (6 bases). Trimming cost V 3 bases and J 1 base, with 10 bases left between them. The germline CDR1 and CDR2 sequences are SGHRS and YFSETQ. CDR3 length equals 14 residues. In nucleotides, the CDR3 is TGCGCCAGCAGCTCGGGACACGGCCAAGAGACCCAGTACTTC. Translated: CASSSGHGQETQYF.

This clonotype has just a few counts. This chain links TRBV12-3 or TRBV12-4 with TRBJ2-7; a possible D gene is TRBD1 (6 bases). The ends were cut back, 5 bases at V and 6 bases at J, with 14 bases in the middle. CDR3 length equals 13 residues. The CDR3: CASSLTGYSEQYF. The CDR3 DNA sequence: TGTGCCAGCAGTCTTACAGGGTACTCCGAGCAGTACTTC.

This chain connects TRBV5-6 to TRBJ1-4; tentative D call: TRBD1 (6 bases). The V gene lost 0 bases and the J gene lost 4 bases, with 13 bases spanning the gap. CDR3 length: 16 residues. CDR1 and CDR2 from the germline V gene are SGHDT and YYEEEE. The CDR3 is CASSLAAGGHNEKLFF. The CDR3 bases are TGTGCCAGCAGCTTGGCGGCGGGGGGACATAATGAAAAACTGTTTTTT.

This clonotype came up many times. The chain carries TRBV30 and TRBJ1-5; D is possibly TRBD1 (5 bases). Germline lookup yields CDR1 GTSNPN and CDR2 SVGIG (reference sequence). The CDR3 consists of 14 residues. Trimming shortened V by 2 bases and J by 2 bases, and 10 bases separated the two germline ends. Here the CDR3 reads CAWSKGARNQPQHF. The CDR3 DNA sequence: TGTGCCTGGAGTAAAGGGGCACGCAATCAGCCCCAGCATTTT.

The CDR3, as DNA: TGTGCCAGCAGCCAATCGCAGGTCAGCACAGATACGCAGTATTTT. Translated: CASSQSQVSTDTQYF. The chain employs TRBV16 and TRBJ2-3; D gene unclear. The V gene's germline CDR1 is KGHSY and CDR2 FQNENV. The CDR3 is 15 amino acids. V gave up 0 bases and J gave up 0 bases, with 7 bases separating them.

A few counts support this clonotype. This chain joins TRBV7-6 and TRBJ2-5; 7 nucleotides align to TRBD2. CDR3 length equals 18 residues. V gave up 3 bases and J gave up 4 bases; unmatched junction bases: 17. The germline gives CDR1 SGHVS, CDR2 FNYEAQ. The CDR3 bases are TGTGCCAGCAGCTTTCTGCCTAGCGGCTTAGCGATGGGAGAGACCCAGTACTTC. The encoded protein is CASSFLPSGLAMGETQYF. The whole variable domain, remainder taken from reference TRBV7-6 and TRBJ2-5, is GAGVSQSPRYKVTKRGQDVALRCDPISGHVSLYWYRQALGQGPEFLTYFNYEAQQDKSGLPNDRFSAERPEGSISTLTIQRTEQRDSAMYRCASSFLPSGLAMGETQYFGPGTRLLVL.

This clonotype was counted only a few times. The genes are TRBV5-5 and TRBJ2-2; tentatively, D is TRBD2 (5 bases). The length of the CDR3 is 15 residues. Germline V gives CDR1 SGHKS, CDR2 YYEKEE (reference sequence). V was trimmed by 1 base and J by 6 bases, leaving 13 bases between them. The CDR3 spells CASSLLATSSGELFF. The CDR3 coding sequence is TGTGCCAGCAGCTTGCTGGCTACTAGTTCCGGGGAGCTGTTTTTT.

The sample holds a few counts of this clonotype. The chain uses TRBV4-1 and TRBJ1-2; a possible D gene is TRBD1 (5 bases). CDR3 length: 15 residues. Germline loops: CDR1 MGHRA, CDR2 YSYEKL. V lost 0 bases to trimming and J lost 1 base, with 9 bases between them. Written as DNA, the CDR3 is TGCGCCAGCAGCCAAGATCAGGGATATAACTATGGCTACACCTTC. Translating it yields CASSQDQGYNYGYTF.

This clonotype was counted only a few times. This chain joins TRBV20-1 and TRBJ2-7, with TRBD2 as a possible D gene (5 bases). This CDR3 contains 13 residues. V lost 6 bases and J lost 2, with 14 bases in between. Germline V gene data show CDR1 as DFQATT and CDR2 as SNEGSKA (reference sequence). This CDR3 is CSAVPGEPYEQYF. The CDR3 nucleotides are TGCAGTGCCGTCCCCGGGGAGCCCTACGAGCAGTACTTC.

This chain connects TRBV7-9 to TRBJ1-2; 7 nucleotides align to TRBD1. The CDR3 extends over 16 amino acids. CDR1 SEHNR and CDR2 FQNEAQ come from the germline V gene (reference sequence). V lost 1 base, J lost 4 bases, and 9 bases stayed unmatched. The CDR3 spells CASSLDLGQVAYGYTF. DNA of the CDR3: TGTGCCAGCAGCTTAGATCTCGGACAGGTCGCCTATGGCTACACCTTC.

This clonotype occurred a few times. This CDR3 reads CASSPGGGQGASYEQYF. The CDR3 nucleotides are TGTGCCAGCAGCCCGGGGGGCGGACAGGGGGCTTCCTACGAGCAGTACTTC. J is TRBJ2-7 and V is TRBV9; 11 nucleotides align to TRBD1. Losses at the gene ends were 4 bases for V and 1 base for J; bases not matched to a gene: 10. The CDR3 is made up of 17 amino acids. Germline V gene sequence: CDR1 SGDLS, CDR2 YYNGEE.

The chain joins TRBV14 to TRBJ2-5; D is unclear. V was cut by 1 base and J by 1 base, with 10 bases left in between. The CDR3 extends over 15 amino acids. The V gene's germline CDR1 is SGHDN and CDR2 FVKESK. The CDR3 loop reads CASSQGWNTQETQYF. The CDR3 DNA follows: TGTGCCAGCAGCCAAGGGTGGAACACCCAAGAGACCCAGTACTTC.

This clonotype was detected a few times. V and J are TRBV24-1 and TRBJ2-1; D not resolved. The CDR3 totals 15 residues. CDR1 is KGHDR, CDR2 SFDVKD, per germline. The germline V and J ends were trimmed by 0 bases and 6 bases, with 11 bases remaining between them. The CDR3 loop reads CATSDLFGAPNEQFF. CDR3 coding DNA: TGTGCCACCAGTGATTTGTTCGGAGCACCCAATGAGCAGTTCTTC.

The chain combines TRBV7-2 with TRBJ2-6, with 9 bases fitting TRBD1. The CDR3 totals 17 residues. The junction had 4 bases not matched to a gene; V was cut back by 0 bases and J by 4 bases. The germline gives CDR1 SGHTA, CDR2 FQGNSA. In nucleotides, the CDR3 is TGTGCCAGCAGCTTAGCCCGGACAGGGGTCGGGGCCAACGTCCTGACTTTC. Its translation is CASSLARTGVGANVLTF.

This clonotype has ten or more counts. V gene TRBV7-2 combines with J gene TRBJ2-1, with TRBD2 matching over 8 bases. The CDR3 is made up of 15 amino acids. With V trimmed by 2 bases and J by 13 bases, 13 bases remained unmatched. Per the germline V gene, CDR1 is SGHTA and CDR2 is FQGNSA. CDR3 amino acids: CASSLPGGPLNGQFF. DNA of the CDR3: TGTGCCAGCAGCTTACCGGGGGGGCCTCTTAATGGACAGTTCTTC.

J is TRBJ1-1 and V is TRBV25-1, with a possible D match to TRBD1 (6 bases). CDR1 and CDR2 from the germline V gene are MGHDK and SYGVNS. The CDR3 loop spans 16 amino acids. V lost 4 bases and J lost 2, with 17 bases in between. CDR3 nucleotides: TGTGCCAGCAGTGTGATGGAGCAGGGGTTTAACACTGAAGCTTTCTTT. As protein: CASSVMEQGFNTEAFF.

This clonotype turned up a few times. The chain joins TRBV29-1 to TRBJ2-7; D is unresolved. The CDR3 totals 13 residues. V was pared by 2 bases and J by 7 bases, with 15 bases between. Germline V gives CDR1 SQVTM, CDR2 ANQGSEA. The CDR3 DNA follows: TGCAGCGTTGAATCCCGAACTAATAGGGAGCAGTACTTC. Its protein product is CSVESRTNREQYF.

This clonotype was observed many times. V and J are TRBV6-5 and TRBJ2-2; 8 positions agree with TRBD1. From germline, CDR1 is MNHEY and CDR2 SVGAGI. There are 15 residues in the CDR3. V lost 6 bases, J lost 4 bases, and 7 bases stayed unmatched. Here the CDR3 reads CASSPGQGGTGELFF. CDR3 DNA sequence: TGTGCCAGCAGCCCAGGACAGGGCGGCACCGGGGAGCTGTTTTTT.

This clonotype has a count of ten or more. The chain combines TRBV18 with TRBJ2-4; TRBD2 is a possible D gene (6 bases). The V and J ends lost 3 bases and 2 bases respectively, with 14 bases between them. Germline V gene sequence: CDR1 KGHSH, CDR2 LQKENI. This CDR3 contains 16 residues. CDR3 residues: CASSPATGGTKNIQYF. In DNA, the CDR3 is TGTGCCAGCTCACCTGCAACCGGGGGAACCAAAAACATTCAGTACTTC.

The table lists this clonotype with a few counts. The chain has TRBV4-2 and TRBJ2-7, with 10 bases identical to TRBD2. This CDR3 has 16 residues. J gave up 2 bases and V 1 base, and 5 bases lay outside the gene matches. The germline CDR1 and CDR2 sequences are LGHNA and YNFKEQ. The CDR3 region is CASSQGSGGVTYEQYF. For the CDR3, the DNA is TGTGCCAGCAGCCAAGGGAGCGGGGGGGTTACCTACGAGCAGTACTTC.

The chain uses TRBV7-6 and TRBJ2-2; D gene ambiguous. Germline CDR1 SGHVS, CDR2 FNYEAQ. With 5 bases removed from V and 6 bases from J, the gap between germline ends came to 13 bases. This CDR3 is built from 14 residues. CDR3 nucleotides: TGTGCCAGCAGCCGGACGTTAGCTGCCGGGGAGCTGTTTTTT. It encodes CASSRTLAAGELFF.

This clonotype has more than one count but fewer than ten. The V call is TRBV12-3 or TRBV12-4, the J call TRBJ2-1; D may be TRBD2 (6 bases). This CDR3 spans 16 amino acids. V was clipped by 6 bases and J by 14 bases, with 29 bases between them. The CDR3 DNA reads TGTGCCAGCAGCCCAGAGGGGAGGACTCCCCTTACGAGGGAGTTCTTC. It yields the protein CASSPEGRTPLTREFF.